This T cell receptor (beta chain) appears in the sequencing data of a study of T cells in Graves' hyperthyroidism and ophthalmopathy. This clonotype was picked up many times. This CDR3 is 16 amino acids long. CDR1 and CDR2 (germline): SGHVS, FQNEAQ. The trim removed 5 bases at V and 0 bases at J, leaving 6 bases unmatched. Researchers took RNA transcripts and amplified the TCR beta CDR3 regions from them. Carried out on the TCR CDR3, a first-round RT-PCR used the HTBI primer set. One entry per CDR3 protein results from TCRdb running MiXCR on the multiplex PCR reads. Among hundreds of thousands of distinct CDR3 sequences, 45% were seen once, and the ten largest hold about 7%.

The gene calls are TRBV7-8 and TRBJ1-4; 7 bases line up with TRBD1. The source material was peripheral blood or thyroid tissue (not recorded which). This receptor was identified in an adult man with Graves' disease, either hyperthyroidism or ophthalmopathy (not recorded which). As DNA, the CDR3 is TGTGCCAGCAGCCAGAGCGGGACAGCAACTAATGAAAAACTGTTTTTT. As protein: CASSQSGTATNEKLFF.